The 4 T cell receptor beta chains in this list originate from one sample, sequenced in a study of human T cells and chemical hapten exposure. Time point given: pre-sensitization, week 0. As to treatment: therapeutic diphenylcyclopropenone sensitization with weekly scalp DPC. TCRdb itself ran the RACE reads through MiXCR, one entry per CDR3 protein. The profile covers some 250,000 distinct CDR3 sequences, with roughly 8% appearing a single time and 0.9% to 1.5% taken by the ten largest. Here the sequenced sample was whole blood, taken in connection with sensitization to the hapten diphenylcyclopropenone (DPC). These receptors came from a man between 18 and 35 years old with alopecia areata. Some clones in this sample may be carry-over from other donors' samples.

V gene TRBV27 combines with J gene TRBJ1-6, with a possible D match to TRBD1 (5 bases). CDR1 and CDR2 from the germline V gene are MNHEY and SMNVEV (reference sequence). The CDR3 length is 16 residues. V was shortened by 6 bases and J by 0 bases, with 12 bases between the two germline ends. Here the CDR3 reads CASSPTAYSYNSPLHF. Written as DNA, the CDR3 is TGTGCCAGCAGCCCGACAGCGTACTCCTATAATTCACCCCTCCACTTT.

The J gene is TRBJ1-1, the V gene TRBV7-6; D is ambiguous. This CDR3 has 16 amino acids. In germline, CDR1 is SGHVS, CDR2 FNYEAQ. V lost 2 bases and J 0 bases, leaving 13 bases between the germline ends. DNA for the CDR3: TGTGCCAGCAGCTTATATTCGGCAGGCCTGAACACTGAAGCTTTCTTT. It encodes CASSLYSAGLNTEAFF.

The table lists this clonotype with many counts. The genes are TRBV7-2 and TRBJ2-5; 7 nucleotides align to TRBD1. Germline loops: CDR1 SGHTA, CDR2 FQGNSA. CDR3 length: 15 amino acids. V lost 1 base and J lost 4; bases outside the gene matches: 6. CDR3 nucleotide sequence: TGTGCCAGCAGCTTAGAAAGGGGGCGAGGAGAGACCCAGTACTTC. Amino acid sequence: CASSLERGRGETQYF.

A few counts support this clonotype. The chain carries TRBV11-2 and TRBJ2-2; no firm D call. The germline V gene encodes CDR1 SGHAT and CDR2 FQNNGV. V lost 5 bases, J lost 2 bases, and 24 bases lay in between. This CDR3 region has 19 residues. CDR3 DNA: TGTGCCAGCAGCCTCCCTGCGGTTTTGGGAACTTCAAACACCGGGGAGCTGTTTTTT. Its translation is CASSLPAVLGTSNTGELFF.